Listed below are T cell receptor beta chains from one sample, sequenced in a study of T cell responses to AZD1222 COVID-19 vaccine. Using immunoSEQ multiplex PCR, the repertoire was profiled, and TCRdb retains in-frame clones only, with some absent. The sample carries 100,000 to 150,000 clones, 86% recorded once. Sequences were derived from peripheral blood, sampled on day 0 of AZD1222 vaccination. The receptors shown here come from an adult in good health. The conserved cysteine and the conserved F or W are not part of the CDR3 here. Not all rows give a size; the values are once, few, many and, for expanded clones, a class.

V gene: TRBV28
J gene: TRBJ1-5
clone size: NA
CDR3 protein: ASSTPDQPQH

V gene: TRBV3-1/TRBV3-2
J gene: TRBJ2-1
clone size: NA
CDR3 protein: ASSHPRTSGSRNEQF

V gene: TRBV10-3
J gene: TRBJ2-7
clone size: NA
CDR3 protein: AIMAGGHEQY

V gene: TRBV13
J gene: TRBJ1-5
clone size: NA
CDR3 protein: ASSQTGGKGNQPQH

V gene: TRBV27
J gene: TRBJ1-2
clone size: NA
CDR3 protein: ASSLGGTSYGYT

V gene: TRBV5-6
J gene: TRBJ2-1
clone size: NA
CDR3 protein: ASSGEGWNEQF

V gene: TRBV19
J gene: TRBJ1-5
clone size: NA
CDR3 protein: ASTPRGGLENQPQH

V gene: TRBV9
J gene: TRBJ1-4
clone size: few
CDR3 protein: ASSRGSETNEKLF

V gene: TRBV30
J gene: TRBJ2-2
clone size: NA
CDR3 protein: AWNGGKGELF

V gene: TRBV7-6
J gene: TRBJ1-3
clone size: NA
CDR3 protein: ASSRDSSGNTIY

V gene: TRBV11-2
J gene: TRBJ2-3
clone size: few
CDR3 protein: ASSSGDGGHTDTQY

V gene: TRBV10-3
J gene: TRBJ2-1
clone size: NA
CDR3 protein: AISGGQGATYNEQF

V gene: TRBV5-1
J gene: TRBJ1-1
clone size: once
CDR3 protein: ASSLIRGKNTEAF

V gene: TRBV4-1
J gene: TRBJ2-7
clone size: few
CDR3 protein: ASSPDIALSYEQY

V gene: TRBV5-6
J gene: TRBJ2-7
clone size: NA
CDR3 protein: ASRVGGGEQY

V gene: TRBV4-2
J gene: TRBJ2-5
clone size: NA
CDR3 protein: ASSQDGGSETQY

V gene: TRBV29-1
J gene: TRBJ2-5
clone size: NA
CDR3 protein: SVGGLAQETQY

V gene: TRBV9
J gene: TRBJ1-4
clone size: NA
CDR3 protein: ASSPSGGVGEKLF

V gene: TRBV6-5
J gene: TRBJ1-5
clone size: NA
CDR3 protein: ASSYATGQVGQPQH

V gene: TRBV7-3
J gene: TRBJ2-1
clone size: NA
CDR3 protein: ASSPGGYNEQF

V gene: TRBV7-9
J gene: TRBJ1-1
clone size: NA
CDR3 protein: ASSSVTGDEAF

V gene: TRBV10-3
J gene: TRBJ1-5
clone size: once
CDR3 protein: AISETGSNQPQH

V gene: TRBV7-8
J gene: TRBJ1-2
clone size: NA
CDR3 protein: ASSLQPGPPGGYT

V gene: TRBV28
J gene: TRBJ2-4
clone size: NA
CDR3 protein: ASSVPGLAGDSKNIQY

V gene: TRBV13
J gene: TRBJ1-1
clone size: NA
CDR3 protein: ASSHTDTEAF

V gene: TRBV6-5
J gene: TRBJ2-1
clone size: NA
CDR3 protein: ASSLGTGINEQF

V gene: TRBV5-6
J gene: TRBJ2-5
clone size: once
CDR3 protein: ASSLEGTQY

V gene: TRBV28
J gene: TRBJ2-7
clone size: NA
CDR3 protein: ASSLWSGISYEQY

V gene: TRBV4-2
J gene: TRBJ2-1
clone size: NA
CDR3 protein: ASSQEESEGEQF

V gene: TRBV5-1
J gene: TRBJ2-7
clone size: NA
CDR3 protein: ASSRTGDSYYEQY

V gene: TRBV20-1
J gene: TRBJ2-1
clone size: NA
CDR3 protein: SGGRVYEQF

V gene: TRBV24-1
J gene: TRBJ2-3
clone size: once
CDR3 protein: ATSDGPFVGGMNTDTQY

V gene: TRBV20-1
J gene: TRBJ2-7
clone size: NA
CDR3 protein: SASPRTGGSDEQY

V gene: TRBV6-2/TRBV6-3
J gene: TRBJ2-1
clone size: NA
CDR3 protein: ASSYSGLANEQF

V gene: TRBV7-9
J gene: TRBJ1-4
clone size: NA
CDR3 protein: ASSFGGPNEKLF

V gene: TRBV7-9
J gene: TRBJ2-1
clone size: NA
CDR3 protein: ASSSGRINEQF

V gene: TRBV6-2/TRBV6-3
J gene: TRBJ2-5
clone size: NA
CDR3 protein: ASSSAPERGPSRETQY

V gene: TRBV27
J gene: TRBJ2-7
clone size: NA
CDR3 protein: ASSFIAGGTLYEQY

V gene: TRBV5-5
J gene: TRBJ1-2
clone size: once
CDR3 protein: ASSTGQGRNYGYT

V gene: TRBV7-9
J gene: TRBJ1-2
clone size: few
CDR3 protein: ASSLDQAGYT

V gene: TRBV6-4
J gene: TRBJ2-2
clone size: NA
CDR3 protein: ASRPLAGDTGELF

V gene: TRBV9
J gene: TRBJ2-7
clone size: NA
CDR3 protein: ASSVDFGGRYEQY

V gene: TRBV28
J gene: TRBJ2-2
clone size: NA
CDR3 protein: ASSPGTKAGELF

V gene: TRBV6-5
J gene: TRBJ2-3
clone size: NA
CDR3 protein: ASLAGATDTQY

V gene: TRBV19
J gene: TRBJ1-5
clone size: NA
CDR3 protein: ASSSSGTPVGQPQH

V gene: TRBV11-2
J gene: TRBJ2-3
clone size: NA
CDR3 protein: ASLRIGTDTQY

V gene: TRBV19
J gene: TRBJ2-2
clone size: NA
CDR3 protein: ASSLRTRRRNTGELF

V gene: TRBV2
J gene: TRBJ2-7
clone size: once
CDR3 protein: ASTPRKGEGYEQY

V gene: TRBV2
J gene: TRBJ1-3
clone size: NA
CDR3 protein: ASSATSGNTIY

V gene: TRBV4-3
J gene: TRBJ1-5
clone size: NA
CDR3 protein: ASSPGGSSNQPQH

V gene: TRBV27
J gene: TRBJ1-6
clone size: once
CDR3 protein: ASRSGTSHSYNSPLH

V gene: TRBV5-8
J gene: TRBJ1-1
clone size: NA
CDR3 protein: ASSLSANTEAF

V gene: TRBV5-4
J gene: TRBJ2-2
clone size: once
CDR3 protein: ASRRSGGAFGELF

V gene: TRBV7-2
J gene: TRBJ2-1
clone size: NA
CDR3 protein: ASSLGTTSWYNEQF